This is a list of T cell receptor beta chains from one sample in a study of blood T cell repertoires in COVID-19. This table comes from immunoSEQ multiplex PCR, and its TCRdb copy is limited to in-frame clones, with some not included. The sample records 120,000 or so clones, roughly four fifths being singletons. Sequencing was carried out using peripheral blood. All receptors derive from a man between 45 and 60 years old with acute or convalescent COVID-19. Each CDR3 is given with its conserved first and last residue. The D gene is left open where the match is weak. Clone size is given for some rows only: seen once, a few or many times, or a class if the clone is expanded.

d_gene: .; abundance: once; v_gene: TRBV4-2; j_gene: TRBJ1-4; CDR3aa: CASSQVGAGGTNEKLFF; CDR3nt: TGTGCCAGCAGCCAAGTTGGGGCCGGTGGAACTAATGAAAAACTGTTTTTT
d_gene: .; abundance: .; v_gene: TRBV9; j_gene: TRBJ1-4; CDR3aa: CASRAPPTEPATNEKLFF; CDR3nt: TGTGCCAGCAGAGCCCCCCCGACAGAGCCAGCAACTAATGAAAAACTGTTTTTT
d_gene: TRBD1; abundance: .; v_gene: TRBV28; j_gene: TRBJ2-2; CDR3aa: CASRTGDRGAGELFF; CDR3nt: TGTGCCAGCAGAACAGGGGACAGGGGGGCCGGGGAGCTGTTTTTT
d_gene: .; abundance: .; v_gene: TRBV27; j_gene: TRBJ1-6; CDR3aa: CASSFRASGGSLHF; CDR3nt: TGTGCCAGCAGTTTTCGAGCTTCGGGTGGTTCCCTCCACTTT
d_gene: .; abundance: .; v_gene: TRBV5-1; j_gene: TRBJ2-7; CDR3aa: CASSLVTDSYEQYF; CDR3nt: TGCGCCAGCAGCTTGGTCACAGACTCCTACGAGCAGTACTTC
d_gene: .; abundance: few; v_gene: TRBV6-1; j_gene: TRBJ1-3; CDR3aa: CASSEQRGPSGNTIYF; CDR3nt: TGTGCCAGCAGTGAACAAAGGGGCCCCTCTGGAAACACCATATATTTT
d_gene: TRBD2; abundance: .; v_gene: TRBV5-6; j_gene: TRBJ2-2; CDR3aa: CASSLAEGLDTGELFF; CDR3nt: TGTGCCAGCAGCTTGGCCGAGGGACTAGACACCGGGGAGCTGTTTTTT
d_gene: .; abundance: .; v_gene: TRBV6-4; j_gene: TRBJ1-6; CDR3aa: CATSDAAGSPLHF; CDR3nt: TGTGCCACCTCCGATGCGGCGGGGTCACCCCTCCACTTT
d_gene: TRBD2; abundance: .; v_gene: TRBV6-2/TRBV6-3; j_gene: TRBJ2-7; CDR3aa: CASSPGGSNYEQYF; CDR3nt: TGTGCCAGCAGTCCCGGGGGGAGTAACTACGAGCAGTACTTC
d_gene: TRBD2; abundance: .; v_gene: TRBV29-1; j_gene: TRBJ2-7; CDR3aa: CSVEGSTSGRAYEQYF; CDR3nt: TGCAGCGTTGAAGGATCCACTAGCGGGCGAGCCTACGAGCAGTACTTC
d_gene: .; abundance: .; v_gene: TRBV28; j_gene: TRBJ1-5; CDR3aa: CASSGGGWGQPQHF; CDR3nt: TGTGCCAGCAGCGGCGGGGGTTGGGGTCAGCCCCAGCATTTT
d_gene: .; abundance: .; v_gene: TRBV28; j_gene: TRBJ2-5; CDR3aa: CASSSGHLGLATQYF; CDR3nt: TGTGCCAGCAGTTCGGGACACTTAGGCCTGGCGACCCAGTACTTC
d_gene: .; abundance: .; v_gene: TRBV27; j_gene: TRBJ2-3; CDR3aa: CASSLSPGEADTQYF; CDR3nt: TGTGCCAGCAGTTTATCTCCCGGGGAGGCAGATACGCAGTATTTT
d_gene: TRBD1; abundance: .; v_gene: TRBV27; j_gene: TRBJ1-5; CDR3aa: CASSLQDRGSPQHF; CDR3nt: TGTGCCAGCAGTTTACAAGACAGGGGTTCGCCCCAGCATTTT
d_gene: .; abundance: once; v_gene: TRBV19; j_gene: TRBJ2-3; CDR3aa: CASSRLSTDTQYF; CDR3nt: TGTGCCAGTAGCCGACTAAGCACAGATACGCAGTATTTT
d_gene: TRBD2; abundance: .; v_gene: TRBV19; j_gene: TRBJ2-3; CDR3aa: CASSRSGRRGDTQYF; CDR3nt: TGTGCCAGTAGTCGTAGCGGGAGGAGGGGAGATACGCAGTATTTT
d_gene: .; abundance: .; v_gene: TRBV29-1; j_gene: TRBJ2-7; CDR3aa: CSVVEGEQYF; CDR3nt: TGCAGCGTTGTGGAGGGCGAGCAGTACTTC
d_gene: TRBD1; abundance: .; v_gene: TRBV3-1/TRBV3-2; j_gene: TRBJ1-6; CDR3aa: CASSQGRQGMTPLHF; CDR3nt: TGTGCCAGCAGCCAAGGTCGACAGGGCATGACACCCCTCCACTTT
d_gene: TRBD1; abundance: few; v_gene: TRBV19; j_gene: TRBJ1-2; CDR3aa: CASSSGQGEHYGYTF; CDR3nt: TGTGCCAGTAGTTCTGGACAGGGGGAACACTATGGCTACACCTTC
d_gene: .; abundance: .; v_gene: TRBV6-5; j_gene: TRBJ1-5; CDR3aa: CASSLSKTGDQPQHF; CDR3nt: TGTGCCAGCAGCCTCTCCAAGACAGGCGATCAGCCCCAGCATTTT
d_gene: .; abundance: .; v_gene: TRBV5-1; j_gene: TRBJ2-3; CDR3aa: CASSSRGSGTDTQYF; CDR3nt: TGCGCCAGCAGCTCCCGCGGGTCCGGTACAGATACGCAGTATTTT
d_gene: .; abundance: .; v_gene: TRBV6-2/TRBV6-3; j_gene: TRBJ1-2; CDR3aa: CASSYGGQNYGYTF; CDR3nt: TGTGCCAGCAGTTACGGAGGACAGAACTATGGCTACACCTTC
d_gene: TRBD1; abundance: .; v_gene: TRBV13; j_gene: TRBJ1-1; CDR3aa: CASGDREGMNTEAFF; CDR3nt: TGTGCCAGCGGAGACAGGGAAGGGATGAACACTGAAGCTTTCTTT
d_gene: TRBD1; abundance: .; v_gene: TRBV5-1; j_gene: TRBJ1-2; CDR3aa: CASNPDRGDGYTF; CDR3nt: TGCGCCAGCAACCCGGACAGGGGTGATGGCTACACCTTC
d_gene: .; abundance: .; v_gene: TRBV3-1/TRBV3-2; j_gene: TRBJ2-7; CDR3aa: CASSHYPLTSSGQYF; CDR3nt: TGTGCCAGCAGCCACTACCCCCTCACTAGCTCGGGGCAGTACTTC
d_gene: TRBD2; abundance: .; v_gene: TRBV9; j_gene: TRBJ2-7; CDR3aa: CASSVEAGGFYEQYF; CDR3nt: TGTGCCAGCAGCGTAGAGGCGGGAGGCTTCTACGAGCAGTACTTC
d_gene: .; abundance: .; v_gene: TRBV3-1/TRBV3-2; j_gene: TRBJ1-1; CDR3aa: CASSQGTGTEAFF; CDR3nt: TGTGCCAGCAGCCAAGGAACGGGCACTGAAGCTTTCTTT